The 12 T cell receptor beta chains listed next were all sequenced from one sample in a study of response to subunit inactivated influenza vaccine. TCRdb reprocessed the RT-PCR reads with MiXCR, giving one entry per CDR3 protein. The profile shows some 800,000 distinct CDR3 sequences, 21% of them singletons. The starting material was PBMCs from blood, obtained about 5 days after vaccination. Receptor source: a man aged 45-65 years who received an inactivated influenza vaccine.

V is TRBV7-2 and J is TRBJ1-1, with 10 nucleotides matching TRBD1. The CDR3 totals 16 residues. The V segment lost 9 bases and the J segment 5 bases; nucleotides outside the gene matches: 15. Per the germline V gene, CDR1 is SGHTA and CDR2 is FQGNSA. Written as DNA, the CDR3 is TGTGCCAGTATCCCCCGGGGACAGGGGATCAGGACTGAAGCTTTCTTT. Its translation is CASIPRGQGIRTEAFF.

The rearrangement uses TRBV6-2 or TRBV6-3 and TRBJ2-1, with 7 positions matching TRBD1. With 8 bases clipped from V and 8 bases from J, the junction kept 6 bases outside the gene matches. Germline lookup yields CDR1 MNHEY and CDR2 SVGEGT. The CDR3 has 12 residues. The CDR3 nucleotides are TGTGCCAGCTTTTCCGACAGGGATGAGCAGTTCTTC. Translating gives CASFSDRDEQFF.

This clonotype was picked up a small number of times. The chain is built from TRBV20-1 and TRBJ1-6, with D perhaps TRBD1 (5 bases). The V gene lost 7 bases and the J gene lost 7 bases, with 20 bases spanning the gap. Germline loops: CDR1 DFQATT, CDR2 SNEGSKA (reference sequence). CDR3 length: 15 amino acids. The CDR3 DNA reads as TGCAGTGTTCCGATAGGTGGGGGAATCAATTCACCCCTCCACTTT. It specifies CSVPIGGGINSPLHF.

The rearrangement links TRBV28 to TRBJ1-1; no clear D. CDR1 is MDHEN, CDR2 SYDVKM, per germline. V gave up 7 bases and J gave up 4 bases, with 10 bases separating them. This CDR3 region has 12 residues. In nucleotides, the CDR3 is TGTGCCAGCATGGACGCAGGCACTGAAGCTTTCTTT. Its translation is CASMDAGTEAFF.

J is TRBJ1-2 and V is TRBV10-3; 8 bases are shared with TRBD1. The CDR3 extends over 14 amino acids. V lost 4 bases and J lost 3; bases outside the gene matches: 4. CDR1 and CDR2 from the germline V gene are ENHRY and SYGVKD. The CDR3 DNA is TGTGCCATCAGTGGGGCACAGGGGGACTATGGCTACACCTTC. Amino acids: CAISGAQGDYGYTF.

The chain carries TRBV5-1 and TRBJ1-1, with D possibly being TRBD1 (5 bases). Trimming took 7 bases from V and 1 from J, leaving 11 bases between them. Germline values: CDR1 SGHRS, CDR2 YFSETQ. The CDR3 covers 13 residues. The chain's CDR3 is CASAGTTNTEAFF. The DNA of the CDR3 is TGCGCCAGCGCCGGGACGACGAACACTGAAGCTTTCTTT.

The CDR3 loop reads CASSVEDQYQETQYF. CDR3 nucleotide sequence: TGTGCCAGCAGCGTAGAGGACCAATACCAAGAGACCCAGTACTTC. V and J are TRBV9 and TRBJ2-5; D remains ambiguous. The CDR3 loop spans 15 amino acids. Germline values: CDR1 SGDLS, CDR2 YYNGEE. V was trimmed by 0 bases and J by 0 bases, leaving 9 bases between them.

The CDR3: CASSLSGNLEQYF. CDR3 DNA sequence: TGTGCCAGCAGTTTATCGGGTAATCTCGAGCAGTACTTC. The chain employs TRBV27 and TRBJ2-7; no reliable D call. CDR1 is MNHEY and CDR2 is SMNVEV in the germline V gene (reference sequence). The CDR3 contains 13 residues. The V and J ends lost 0 bases and 6 bases respectively, with 9 bases between them.

The table lists this clonotype with a few counts. V is TRBV20-1 and J is TRBJ2-7, with 7 bases aligning to TRBD2. Germline lookup yields CDR1 DFQATT and CDR2 SNEGSKA (reference sequence). V dropped 6 bases and J dropped 0; count of bases not matched to a gene: 8. The CDR3 is 14 amino acids. The chain's CDR3 is CSARTRRISYEQYF. The CDR3, as DNA: TGCAGTGCCAGGACTAGACGGATCTCCTACGAGCAGTACTTC.

This sequence joins TRBV20-1 and TRBJ2-2; D possibly corresponds to TRBD2 (6 bases). In germline, CDR1 is DFQATT, CDR2 SNEGSKA (reference sequence). V shed 1 base and J shed 8 bases, with 20 bases lying between them. The CDR3 totals 16 residues. The CDR3 region has the DNA TGCAGTGCTAGAGGCGGGTCGATCCTCCGGGGGGGGGAGCTGTTTTTT. Translating gives CSARGGSILRGGELFF.

The chain recombines TRBV7-6 with TRBJ2-3; D is unclear. Germline lookup yields CDR1 SGHVS and CDR2 FNYEAQ. The CDR3 covers 17 residues. Trimming cost V 1 base and J 0 bases, with 14 bases left between them. This CDR3 reads CASSLDGRTSSTDTQYF. Here the CDR3 DNA reads TGTGCCAGCAGCTTAGATGGACGCACCTCTAGCACAGATACGCAGTATTTT.

The chain couples TRBV20-1 to TRBJ2-3; D might be TRBD2 (5 bases). Germline lookup yields CDR1 DFQATT and CDR2 SNEGSKA (reference sequence). Trimming removed 8 bases at V and 0 bases at J, with 12 bases between. The CDR3 is 13 amino acids. The CDR3 reads CSPPWESTDTQYF. CDR3 sequence (DNA): TGCAGTCCCCCGTGGGAGAGCACAGATACGCAGTATTTT.